This T cell receptor beta chain emerged from a study of shared clonotypes between healthy human individuals. The study's findings and limits: Even with large depth, rarefaction showed that sorted-subset sequencing was incomplete.

As for this clone: No antigen is known for it.

Measured with immunoSEQ multiplex PCR; TCRdb has only the in-frame clones, and not every one. This sample carries roughly 2.4 million clones, more than 90% of them seen once, and the ten largest clones take less than 0.15%. The CDR3 is 17 residues long. Germline V gene data show CDR1 as KGHSH and CDR2 as LQKENI. V was pared by 5 bases and J by 5 bases, with 24 bases between. The sequenced sample consisted of naive CD4+ T cells sorted from blood. The subset denotes: CD45RA+ positively selected. This clonotype was sampled from a man younger than 35 in good health. The chain links TRBV18 to TRBJ1-2; D is possibly TRBD1 (6 bases). CDR3 sequence: CASSKMDRIESLYGYTF. CDR3 DNA sequence: TGTGCCAGCTCAAAGATGGACAGAATCGAGTCTTTGTATGGCTACACCTTC.